Listed below are T cell receptor beta chains from one sample, sequenced in a study of T cells in Graves' hyperthyroidism and ophthalmopathy. TCRdb fed the multiplex PCR reads into MiXCR, producing one record per CDR3 protein. The sample lists 550,000 to 700,000 distinct CDR3 sequences; around 46% were seen once. The specimen sequenced was peripheral blood or thyroid tissue (not recorded which). The receptor source for this set is an adult woman with Graves' disease, either hyperthyroidism or ophthalmopathy (not recorded which). Both conserved end residues are trimmed from each CDR3.

TRBJ1-1 TRBV7-3 ASSRGPNTEAF
TRBJ2-3 TRBV10-3 AISETSVGTDTQY
TRBJ2-2 TRBV11-2 ASSIPAGRSHTGELF
TRBJ2-6 TRBV6-1 ASSKTSEAGANVLT
TRBJ2-5 TRBV20-1 SAHGRSGGTQY
TRBJ2-4 TRBV5-4 ASSRPLRKNIQY
TRBJ1-5 TRBV11-2 ASSLSFAEPQH
- TRBV7-9 ATAQGTYEQY
TRBJ2-3 TRBV7-8 ASSSRSWMDTQY
TRBJ2-2 TRBV2 ASSATGLGTGELF
TRBJ2-5 TRBV20-1 SARAAQY
TRBJ1-1 TRBV7-9 ASSLVAVGELNTEAF
TRBJ2-7 TRBV7-9 ASSLIQDYEQY
TRBJ1-4 TRBV5-4 ASSPETGRDEKLF
TRBJ2-5 TRBV9 ASSPGGGYQETQY
TRBJ1-5 TRBV5-6 ASSLEHPLGNQPQH
TRBJ1-2 TRBV7-6 ASSLPNTAYGYT
TRBJ1-1 TRBV19 ASSIDPHGGTEAS
TRBJ1-4 TRBV5-1 ASSLTGAEKLF
TRBJ2-7 TRBV7-2 ASSSGLSVVYEQY
TRBJ2-7 TRBV7-9 ASSPQRAGHSYEQY
TRBJ1-6 TRBV7-8 ASSSAQGEDRSRLH
TRBJ2-6 TRBV5-1 ASSFPTQQHSGANVLT
TRBJ1-1 TRBV6-5 ASSRDRGDTEAF
TRBJ2-7 TRBV10-3 AISESRRGRYYEQY
TRBJ2-7 TRBV10-3 AISGGGGYEQY
TRBJ2-7 TRBV5-1 ASSRQGREQY
TRBJ1-1 TRBV29-1 SVGTAVMNTEAF
TRBJ1-6 TRBV7-9 ASSPGGPNSPLH
TRBJ2-7 TRBV5-4 ASSLEPGKGYEQY
TRBJ2-5 TRBV7-9 ASSQDRREAQY
TRBJ2-2 TRBV2 ASSEEGQGELF
TRBJ1-5 TRBV2 ASSGDTLSNQPQH
TRBJ1-1 TRBV27 ASRTGVVTEAF
TRBJ2-7 TRBV5-6 ASSSTTSFLREQY
TRBJ1-6 TRBV5-1 ASSLGDSFSPLH
TRBJ1-1 TRBV9 ASSQGQGPMNTEAF
TRBJ2-5 TRBV29-1 SGSLEETQY
TRBJ1-1 TRBV5-1 ASSLARGAKTEAF
TRBJ2-2 TRBV19 ASSSPARHVNTGELF
TRBJ2-7 TRBV19 ASSIRTGGYEQY
TRBJ1-2 TRBV20-1 SASRGSSLYGYT
TRBJ2-2 TRBV2 ASSGTVGELF